This T cell receptor beta chain was profiled in a study of T cell repertoires in cytomegalovirus infection. About the study: CMV infection plus the matching HLA type was flagged by public TCR beta signatures.

With respect to this clonotype: No antigen is known for it.

TCRdb reprocessed the reads with MiXCR, giving one entry per CDR3 protein. The sample lists over 200,000 distinct CDR3 sequences, about an eighth occurring once. The CDR3 consists of 13 residues. Germline CDR1 SGHAT, CDR2 FQNNGV. V shed 0 bases and J shed 7 bases, with 8 bases lying between them. The study, taken as a whole, reports: In two of eight donors, the top clonotype was HLA-C-restricted CMV-specific.

This receptor was taken from a human donor in good health (CMV status not recorded). Some clones in this sample may be carry-over from other donors' samples. Material for sequencing was PBMCs. The chain uses TRBV11-2 and TRBJ2-3; unclear D gene. CDR3 protein: CASSLDVTYTQYF. Written as DNA, the CDR3 is TGTGCCAGCAGCTTAGATGTTACCTATACGCAGTATTTT.